This TCR beta chain was sequenced in a study of T cells after somatic rescue of genetic block. The method was immunoSEQ multiplex PCR; TCRdb's version includes in-frame clones alone and lacks a portion of them. The sample has 70,000 to 85,000 clones, roughly 90% seen once. The germline gives CDR1 MNHNY, CDR2 SVGAGI (reference sequence). The CDR3 spans 15 residues. V gave up 5 bases and J gave up 0 bases; unmatched junction bases: 2. This sequence originates from a young man. The J gene is TRBJ2-2, the V gene TRBV6-6; TRBD1 matches 8 bases. Sequencing was carried out using peripheral blood mononuclear cells (PBMCs). The CDR3 nucleotides read TGTGCCAGCAGTACAGGGGGTGCGAACACCGGGGAGCTGTTTTTT. This translates into CASSTGGANTGELFF.